This passage covers 13 T cell receptor beta chains from one sample sequenced in a study of vaccination effects on CD4 cells after COVID-19. Repertoires were generated with immunoSEQ multiplex PCR, while TCRdb's copy carries only in-frame clones and drops some. The table has tens of thousands of clones, roughly 75% seen once. No antigen has been identified for these receptors. Having been cultured for under twelve days, the cells underwent CD4+ T cell isolation. The participants, recipients of two vaccine doses, got either BNT162b2 or mRNA-1273. The specimen was CD4+ T cells from PBMCs cultured without peptide, collected after COVID-19 vaccination. These receptors all stem from a human donor who received a COVID-19 vaccine.

The chain carries TRBV28 and TRBJ2-6; perhaps TRBD1 as D (6 bases). This CDR3 contains 13 residues. CDR1 is MDHEN, CDR2 SYDVKM, per germline. V gave up 6 bases and J gave up 12 bases, with 15 bases separating them. The CDR3 DNA sequence: TGTGCCAGCAGGTATCCTACAGGGTCCGTCCTGACTTTC. As protein: CASRYPTGSVLTF.

The V and J genes are TRBV2 and TRBJ1-6; D may be TRBD1 (5 bases). The V gene's germline CDR1 is SNHLY and CDR2 FYNNEI. The CDR3 covers 16 residues. The V end was cut by 1 base, the J end by 11 bases, with 18 bases between. In DNA, the CDR3 is TGTGCCAGCAGTGAAGGCCCGTGGGGGGGTGAACCACCCCTCCACTTT. Its translation: CASSEGPWGGEPPLHF.

This chain links TRBV30 with TRBJ1-1, with 8 bases aligning to TRBD1. The CDR3 totals 14 residues. Germline V CDR1 and CDR2: GTSNPN, SVGIG (reference sequence). J was trimmed by 6 bases and V by 1 base; bases with no gene match: 7. This CDR3 is CAWSDRGKVAEAFF. CDR3 nucleotides: TGTGCCTGGAGTGACAGGGGGAAAGTCGCTGAAGCTTTCTTT.

V is TRBV27 and J is TRBJ2-3, with a weak D call TRBD2 (5 bases). Deletions cut 2 bases from V and 4 bases from J, with 13 bases between. Per the germline V gene, CDR1 is MNHEY and CDR2 is SMNVEV (reference sequence). CDR3 length: 15 amino acids. The CDR3 DNA follows: TGTGCCAGCAGTTTAAGGACTCCGGCAGCAGATACGCAGTATTTT. Encoded protein: CASSLRTPAADTQYF.

This chain connects TRBV6-6 to TRBJ1-2; D is ambiguous. Germline V CDR1 and CDR2: MNHNY, SVGAGI (reference sequence). Deletions cut 10 bases from V and 8 bases from J, with 17 bases between. The CDR3 spans 12 residues. The CDR3 bases are TGTGCCACTGGGTCTAGCCTAGGGGGCTACACCTTC. Translated, it gives CATGSSLGGYTF.

The rearrangement links TRBV5-4 to TRBJ1-2; TRBD1 agrees at 9 bases. The V segment lost 4 bases and the J segment 5 bases; nucleotides outside the gene matches: 6. The CDR3 has 14 residues. Germline V gene lookup returns CDR1 SGHNT and CDR2 YYREEE (reference sequence). CDR3 bases: TGTGCCAGCAGCCTACAGGGGGCGAGATATGGCTACACCTTC. Protein sequence: CASSLQGARYGYTF.

V and J are TRBV28 and TRBJ1-3; weak D call: TRBD1 (6 bases). V was cut by 4 bases and J by 0 bases, with 16 bases left in between. The CDR3 extends over 17 amino acids. Germline-derived CDR1 and CDR2 are MDHEN and SYDVKM. The CDR3 spells CASSSPPGGSSGNTIYF. CDR3 sequence (DNA): TGTGCCAGCAGTTCGCCCCCCGGGGGCTCCTCTGGAAACACCATATATTTT.

For the CDR3, the DNA is TGTGCCAGCAGCGGACAGGGGGCCTACACTGAAGCTTTCTTT. Amino acids: CASSGQGAYTEAFF. The chain links TRBV2 to TRBJ1-1; 11 nucleotides agree with TRBD1. Germline CDR1 and CDR2: SNHLY and FYNNEI. With V trimmed by 6 bases and J by 3 bases, 3 bases remained unmatched. The CDR3 extends over 14 amino acids.

This clone was counted a few times. The CDR3 spells CASSRETGYEKLFF. The CDR3 DNA reads TGTGCCAGCAGTCGCGAAACAGGGTACGAAAAACTGTTTTTT. This rearrangement joins TRBV6-5 to TRBJ1-4; D is perhaps TRBD1 (6 bases). The length of the CDR3 is 14 residues. Trimming removed 5 bases from V and 8 bases from J, with 15 bases in between. Germline V gene lookup returns CDR1 MNHEY and CDR2 SVGAGI.

V gene TRBV4-2 combines with J gene TRBJ1-4; the D is unclear. Trimming took off 4 bases at V and 0 bases at J, with 12 bases between the two ends. In germline, CDR1 is LGHNA, CDR2 YNFKEQ. CDR3 length: 16 residues. CDR3 sequence reads: CASSPASGATNEKLFF. CDR3 bases: TGTGCCAGCAGCCCGGCCTCCGGCGCAACTAATGAAAAACTGTTTTTT.

This clone is medium-sized by share. The chain is built from TRBV28 and TRBJ1-4; possibly TRBD1 for D (5 bases). The germline V gene encodes CDR1 MDHEN and CDR2 SYDVKM. The CDR3 is 14 amino acids. V was cut by 2 bases and J by 10 bases, with 14 bases left in between. The CDR3 nucleotides read TGTGCCAGCAGTTTAAGCGGGCAGGGTCTAAAACTGTTTTTT. Amino acid sequence: CASSLSGQGLKLFF.

The gene calls are TRBV19 and TRBJ2-1; 10 bases map to TRBD2. Per germline, CDR1 LNHDA and CDR2 SQIVND (reference sequence). The CDR3 consists of 17 residues. Trimming removed 5 bases from V and 3 bases from J; junction bases left unmatched: 10. The CDR3 region has the DNA TGTGCCAGTAGTTTGGGTAGCGGGGGGCCCAGCTACAATGAGCAGTTCTTC. Translating it yields CASSLGSGGPSYNEQFF. Looking up the rest from reference TRBV19 and TRBJ2-1 gives the full variable domain: DGGITQSPKYLFRKEGQNVTLSCEQNLNHDAMYWYRQDPGQGLRLIYYSQIVNDFQKGDIAEGYSVSREKKESFPLTVTSAQKNPTAFYLCASSLGSGGPSYNEQFFGPGTRLTVL.

This chain connects TRBV28 to TRBJ1-2; 8 bases match TRBD1. Trimming removed 5 bases from V and 2 bases from J; junction bases left unmatched: 1. Germline loops: CDR1 MDHEN, CDR2 SYDVKM. This CDR3 has 13 residues. Here the CDR3 DNA reads TGTGCCAGCAGTCGGGACAGGAACTATGGCTACACCTTC. Residues: CASSRDRNYGYTF.